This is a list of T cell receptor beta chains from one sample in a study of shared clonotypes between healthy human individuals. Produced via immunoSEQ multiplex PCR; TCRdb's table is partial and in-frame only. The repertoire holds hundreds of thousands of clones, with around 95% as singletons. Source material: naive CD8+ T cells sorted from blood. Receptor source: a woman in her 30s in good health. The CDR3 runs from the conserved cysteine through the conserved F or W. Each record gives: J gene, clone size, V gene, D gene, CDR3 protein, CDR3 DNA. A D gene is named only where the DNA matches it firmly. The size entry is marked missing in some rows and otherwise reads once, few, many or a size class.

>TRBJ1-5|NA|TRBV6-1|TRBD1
CASSVDRGNQPQHF
TGTGCCAGCAGTGTGGACAGGGGCAATCAGCCCCAGCATTTT
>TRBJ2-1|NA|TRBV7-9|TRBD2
CASSPGTRDNEQFF
TGTGCCAGCAGCCCCGGGACTAGAGACAATGAGCAGTTCTTC
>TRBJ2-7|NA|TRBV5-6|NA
CASSLLGPYEQYF
TGTGCCAGCAGCTTGTTGGGGCCCTACGAGCAGTACTTC
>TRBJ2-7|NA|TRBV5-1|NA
CASSLDAGGLGTYEQYF
TGCGCCAGCAGCTTGGACGCAGGGGGGCTTGGTACCTACGAGCAGTACTTC
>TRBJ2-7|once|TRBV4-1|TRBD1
CASSQDLSPRGQGSYEQYF
TGCGCCAGCAGCCAAGATCTATCGCCGCGAGGACAGGGCTCCTACGAGCAGTACTTC
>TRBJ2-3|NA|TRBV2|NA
CASSGGVRDTQYF
TGTGCCAGCAGTGGGGGGGTTCGGGATACGCAGTATTTT
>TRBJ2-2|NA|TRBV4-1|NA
CASRFWQGDTGELFF
TGCGCCAGCAGATTTTGGCAGGGTGACACCGGGGAGCTGTTTTTT
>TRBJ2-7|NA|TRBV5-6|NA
CASSLGLSSYEQYF
TGTGCCAGCAGCTTAGGTTTGAGCTCCTACGAGCAGTACTTC
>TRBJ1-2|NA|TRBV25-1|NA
CASSEYGSLANYGYTF
TGTGCCAGCAGTGAATATGGCAGCTTAGCTAACTATGGCTACACCTTC
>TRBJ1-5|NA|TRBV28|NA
CAVGDDSNQPQHF
TGTGCTGTCGGAGACGATAGCAATCAGCCCCAGCATTTT
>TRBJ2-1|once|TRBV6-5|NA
CASLSEGEQFF
TGTGCCAGCCTCTCGGAGGGGGAGCAGTTCTTC
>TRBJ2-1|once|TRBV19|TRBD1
CASGQGIFNEQFF
TGTGCCAGTGGACAGGGAATTTTTAATGAGCAGTTCTTC
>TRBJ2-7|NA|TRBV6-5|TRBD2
CASSLASGSSYEQYF
TGTGCCAGCAGTCTCGCTAGCGGCAGCTCCTACGAGCAGTACTTC
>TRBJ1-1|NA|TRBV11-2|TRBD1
CASSSILGSGGPEAFF
TGTGCCAGCAGCTCTATATTGGGTTCAGGGGGCCCTGAAGCTTTCTTT
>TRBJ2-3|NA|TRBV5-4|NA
CASSLDGYTQYF
TGTGCCAGCAGCTTGGATGGTTATACGCAGTATTTT
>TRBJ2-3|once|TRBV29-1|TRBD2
CSVAPGPGGIGTQYF
TGCAGCGTGGCCCCGGGACCCGGGGGGATTGGTACGCAGTATTTT
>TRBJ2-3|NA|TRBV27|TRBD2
CASSLDLAGVLRDTQYF
TGTGCCAGCAGTTTGGATCTAGCGGGAGTATTGAGGGATACGCAGTATTTT
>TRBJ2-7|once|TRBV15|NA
CATSRDRRQGVEQYF
TGTGCCACCAGCAGAGATAGGAGGCAGGGTGTCGAGCAGTACTTC
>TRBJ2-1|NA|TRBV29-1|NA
CSSGGGRNEQFF
TGCAGCTCAGGAGGGGGCCGCAATGAGCAGTTCTTC
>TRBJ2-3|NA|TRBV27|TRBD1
CASSLGTGSTDTQYF
TGTGCCAGCAGTTTAGGGACAGGGAGCACAGATACGCAGTATTTT
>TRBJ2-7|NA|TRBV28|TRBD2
CASRPTSGYEQYF
TGTGCCAGCAGACCGACTAGCGGTTACGAGCAGTACTTC
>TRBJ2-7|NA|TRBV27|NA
CASSLSMGSLTYEQYF
TGTGCCAGCAGTTTATCGATGGGCAGTCTTACCTACGAGCAGTACTTC
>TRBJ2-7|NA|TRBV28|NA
CASSHGRATYEQYF
TGTGCCAGCAGCCATGGACGGGCTACCTACGAGCAGTACTTC
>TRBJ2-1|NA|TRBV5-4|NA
CASSLVSEPINEQFF
TGTGCCAGCAGCTTGGTTAGCGAACCAATCAATGAGCAGTTCTTC
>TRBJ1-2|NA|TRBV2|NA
CASSGIGVDGYTF
TGTGCCAGCAGTGGGATTGGGGTCGATGGCTACACCTTC
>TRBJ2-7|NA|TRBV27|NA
CASSLYPTSSYEQYF
TGTGCCAGCAGTCTCTACCCGACAAGCTCCTACGAGCAGTACTTC
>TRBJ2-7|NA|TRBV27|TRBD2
CASGGTNPYEQYF
TGTGCCAGCGGGGGGACTAACCCCTACGAGCAGTACTTC
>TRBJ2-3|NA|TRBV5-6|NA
CASSGGTDPDTQYF
TGTGCCAGCAGCGGAGGGACAGACCCAGATACGCAGTATTTT
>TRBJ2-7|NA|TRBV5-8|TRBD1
CASSTRQGNYEQYF
TGTGCCAGCAGCACTCGACAGGGAAACTACGAGCAGTACTTC
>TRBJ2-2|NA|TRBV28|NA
CASSLAGELFF
TGTGCCAGCAGTTTGGCCGGGGAGCTGTTTTTT
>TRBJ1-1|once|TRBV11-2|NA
CASSIGPQGSNTEAFF
TGTGCCAGCAGCATCGGGCCCCAGGGGTCGAACACTGAAGCTTTCTTT
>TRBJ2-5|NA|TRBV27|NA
CASSLYSDGETQYF
TGTGCCAGCAGTTTATATTCGGACGGAGAGACCCAGTACTTC
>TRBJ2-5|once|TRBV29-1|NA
CSVQGISFSETQYF
TGCAGCGTCCAGGGGATTTCGTTTTCAGAGACCCAGTACTTC
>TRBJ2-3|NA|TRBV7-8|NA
CASSFSRATDTQYF
TGTGCCAGCAGCTTTTCGCGGGCCACAGATACGCAGTATTTT
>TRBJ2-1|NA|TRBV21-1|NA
CASSRDSGTRYNEQFF
TGTGCCAGCAGCAGGGATTCCGGGACTAGATACAATGAGCAGTTCTTC
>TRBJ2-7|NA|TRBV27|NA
CASSLSSVTLRQYF
TGTGCCAGCAGTTTATCGAGTGTGACGTTGCGGCAGTACTTC
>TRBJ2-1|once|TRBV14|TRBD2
CASSQASGRIYNEQFF
TGTGCCAGCAGCCAGGCTAGCGGGCGTATCTACAATGAGCAGTTCTTC
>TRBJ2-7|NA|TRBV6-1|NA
CASITGYEQYF
TGTGCCAGCATTACAGGGTACGAGCAGTACTTC
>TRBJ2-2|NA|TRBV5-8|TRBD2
CASRSRTSPTGELFF
TGTGCCAGCAGATCGCGGACTAGCCCCACCGGGGAGCTGTTTTTT
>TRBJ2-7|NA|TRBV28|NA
CASSAGAYEQYF
TGTGCCAGCAGTGCCGGGGCCTACGAGCAGTACTTC
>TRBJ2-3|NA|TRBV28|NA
CASRPGPSMDTQYF
TGTGCCAGCAGGCCGGGACCCAGCATGGATACGCAGTATTTT
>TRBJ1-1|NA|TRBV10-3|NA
CAISESRNTEAFF
TGTGCCATCAGTGAGTCGAGGAACACTGAAGCTTTCTTT
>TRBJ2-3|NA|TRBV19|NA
CASRGRLGPTDTQYF
TGTGCCAGCCGGGGGCGGCTCGGGCCGACAGATACGCAGTATTTT
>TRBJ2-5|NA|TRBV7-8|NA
CASSLVGPPETQYF
TGTGCCAGCAGCTTAGTTGGGCCGCCAGAGACCCAGTACTTC
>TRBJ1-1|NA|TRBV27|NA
CASSLTGISEAFF
TGTGCCAGCAGTTTAACCGGAATCTCTGAAGCTTTCTTT
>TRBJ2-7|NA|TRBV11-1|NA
CASSLGRGAPGEQYF
TGTGCCAGCAGCTTAGGCCGGGGGGCGCCGGGGGAGCAGTACTTC
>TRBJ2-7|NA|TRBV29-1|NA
CSVERGEQYF
TGCAGCGTTGAGCGCGGCGAGCAGTACTTC
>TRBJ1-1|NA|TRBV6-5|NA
CASQSHGWTEAFF
TGTGCCAGCCAGTCCCATGGGTGGACTGAAGCTTTCTTT
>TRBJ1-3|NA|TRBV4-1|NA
CASSVGDGNTIYF
TGCGCCAGCTCAGTGGGGGATGGAAACACCATATATTTT
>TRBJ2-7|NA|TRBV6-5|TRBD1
CASSYSTGGEQYF
TGTGCCAGCAGTTATTCGACAGGGGGGGAGCAGTACTTC
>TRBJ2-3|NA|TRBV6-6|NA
CASSYSTGSSTDTQYF
TGTGCCAGCAGTTACTCGACCGGGAGTTCGACAGATACGCAGTATTTT